The 13 T cell receptor beta chains below all came from one sample that was sequenced in a study of blood T cells in healthy people across ages. Alongside a J-beta primer mix, a sample-barcoded 5' primer served in a second PCR lasting 7 to 11 cycles. TCRdb itself ran the 5' RACE reads through MiXCR, one entry per CDR3 protein. The sample consists of roughly 700,000 distinct CDR3 sequences, approximately 50% of them appearing once. Specimen: blood. Receptor source: a woman aged 60-70 years in good health.

The chain is built from TRBV20-1 and TRBJ2-1; 7 bases are a match to TRBD2. The CDR3 length is 15 residues. Germline V CDR1 and CDR2: DFQATT, SNEGSKA (reference sequence). V dropped 0 bases and J dropped 5; count of bases not matched to a gene: 7. This CDR3 is CSARDWRGSHNEQFF. CDR3 in DNA: TGCAGTGCTAGAGACTGGCGCGGGAGCCACAATGAGCAGTTCTTC.

The chain combines TRBV20-1 with TRBJ2-1; TRBD2 matches 7 bases. V lost 6 bases to trimming and J lost 13 bases; unmatched junction nucleotides: 15. The CDR3 has 13 residues. Germline CDR1 is DFQATT and CDR2 is SNEGSKA (reference sequence). CDR3 DNA sequence: TGCAGTGCCCCCCCCCCGGGAGGAGAGACCCAGTTCTTC. The encoded protein is CSAPPPGGETQFF.

This clonotype was seen many times. The rearrangement joins TRBV9 to TRBJ2-3; D unresolved. CDR1 is SGDLS, CDR2 YYNGEE, per germline. The CDR3 spans 14 residues. Trimming removed 0 bases from V and 1 base from J, with 6 bases in between. This chain's CDR3 is CASSVGTGTDTQYF. DNA for the CDR3: TGTGCCAGCAGCGTAGGGACGGGCACAGATACGCAGTATTTT.

The rearrangement joins TRBV13 to TRBJ2-7, with 11 bases identical to TRBD1. With 0 bases clipped from V and 2 bases from J, the junction kept 9 bases outside the gene matches. The CDR3 covers 18 residues. CDR1 and CDR2 from the germline V gene are PRHDT and FYEKMQ (reference sequence). The chain's CDR3 is CASSLGRLDRGLTYEQYF. In nucleotides, the CDR3 is TGTGCCAGCAGCTTAGGCCGATTGGACAGGGGGCTAACCTACGAGCAGTACTTC.

The CDR3, as DNA: TGTGCCAGCAGCTTGGGACGGTTACCCAGGAGCAATCAGCCCCAGCATTTT. Its translation is CASSLGRLPRSNQPQHF. This sequence joins TRBV7-8 and TRBJ1-5; D may be TRBD1 (5 bases). Deletions cut 3 bases from V and 1 base from J, with 16 bases between. Germline-derived CDR1 and CDR2 are SGHVS and FQNEAQ. This CDR3 has 17 amino acids.

The DNA of the CDR3 is TGTGCCAGCAGCCAAAGCGGGAGCCCCCTCGAGCAGTACTTC. Protein: CASSQSGSPLEQYF. The chain has TRBV28 and TRBJ2-7; TRBD2 aligns across 8 bases. This CDR3 comprises 14 residues. The germline V gene has CDR1 MDHEN and CDR2 SYDVKM. The V and J ends lost 6 bases and 6 bases, in that order; junction bases with no gene match: 10.

The chain has TRBV7-2 and TRBJ2-1; D call uncertain. The germline V gene encodes CDR1 SGHTA and CDR2 FQGNSA. Trimming took 3 bases from V and 8 from J, leaving 14 bases between them. This CDR3 is built from 14 residues. The CDR3 here is CASSFYQSSDEQFF. The CDR3 DNA reads TGTGCCAGCAGCTTTTATCAAAGTAGTGATGAGCAGTTCTTC.

This rearrangement joins TRBV28 to TRBJ2-3; 10 bases are shared with TRBD2. Losses at the gene ends were 3 bases for V and 5 bases for J; bases not matched to a gene: 8. The CDR3 contains 16 residues. Germline V gene sequence: CDR1 MDHEN, CDR2 SYDVKM. CDR3 DNA sequence: TGTGCCAGCAGTTTCCCTAGCGGGAGAGGGGGAGATACGCAGTATTTT. This translates into CASSFPSGRGGDTQYF.

The count of this clonotype is one. The V and J genes are TRBV7-2 and TRBJ1-2, with D unclear. V dropped 5 bases and J dropped 2 bases, with 12 bases sitting between them. The germline CDR1 and CDR2 sequences are SGHTA and FQGNSA. This CDR3 is built from 14 residues. Written as DNA, the CDR3 is TGTGCCAGCAGCAAGGGAGGAGAGAACTATGGCTACACCTTC. It specifies CASSKGGENYGYTF.

J is TRBJ2-1 and V is TRBV28, with no clear D. The CDR3 extends over 15 amino acids. Germline CDR1 MDHEN, CDR2 SYDVKM. Between the trimmed V and J ends, which lost 7 bases and 9 bases, there was a span of 22 bases. CDR3 nucleotide sequence: TGTGCCAGCACAAAAAGTATGAGTGGGTTCGTTGAGCAGTTCTTC. As protein: CASTKSMSGFVEQFF.

This clonotype was observed a few times. The chain couples TRBV29-1 to TRBJ1-1; D uncertain. The V and J ends lost 4 bases and 7 bases respectively, with 10 bases between them. This CDR3 spans 11 amino acids. Germline CDR1 SQVTM, CDR2 ANQGSEA. CDR3 sequence reads: CSVGRGSEAFF. The CDR3, as DNA: TGCAGCGTTGGGCGAGGCAGTGAAGCTTTCTTT.

Worth noting for this clonotype: One end of the junction fails to match germline, which may point to a read error. This rearrangement joins TRBV5-1 to TRBJ2-3; D gene uncertain. The CDR3 is 11 amino acids. The germline gives CDR1 SGHRS, CDR2 YFSETQ. CDR3 DNA sequence: TGCGCCAGCGCCGAGCAGGATAGGCAGTATTTT. It is translated as CASAEQDRQYF.

The DNA for the CDR3 is TGTGCCAGCAGTTTATCTCGACTAGCGGGAGGTTACGAGCAGTACTTC. This codes for CASSLSRLAGGYEQYF. The chain joins TRBV27 to TRBJ2-5, with 13 bases that match TRBD2. The J call is in doubt because the DNA end fits TRBJ2-7 better. This CDR3 has 16 amino acids. The germline V gene encodes CDR1 MNHEY and CDR2 SMNVEV (reference sequence).